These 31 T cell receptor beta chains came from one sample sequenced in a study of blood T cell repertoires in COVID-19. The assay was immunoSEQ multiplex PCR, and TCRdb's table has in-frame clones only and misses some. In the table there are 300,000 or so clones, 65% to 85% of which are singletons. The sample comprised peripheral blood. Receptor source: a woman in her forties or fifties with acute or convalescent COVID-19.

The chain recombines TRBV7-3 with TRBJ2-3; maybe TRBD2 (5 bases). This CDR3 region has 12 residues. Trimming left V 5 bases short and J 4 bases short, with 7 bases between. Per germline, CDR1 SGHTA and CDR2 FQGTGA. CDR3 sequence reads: CASSEGADTQYF. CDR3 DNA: TGTGCCAGCAGCGAGGGAGCAGATACGCAGTATTTT. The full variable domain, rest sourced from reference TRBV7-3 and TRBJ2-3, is GAGVSQTPSNKVTEKGKYVELRCDPISGHTALYWYRQSLGQGPEFLIYFQGTGAADDSGLPNDRFFAVRPEGSVSTLKIQRTERGDSAVYLCASSEGADTQYFGPGTRLTVL.

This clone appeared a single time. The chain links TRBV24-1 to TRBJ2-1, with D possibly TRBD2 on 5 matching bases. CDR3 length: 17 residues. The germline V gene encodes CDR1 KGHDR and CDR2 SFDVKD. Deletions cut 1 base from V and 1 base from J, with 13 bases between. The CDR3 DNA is TGTGCCACCAGTGATTTCTTTCTTAGGAGGTCCTACAATGAGCAGTTCTTC. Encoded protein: CATSDFFLRRSYNEQFF.

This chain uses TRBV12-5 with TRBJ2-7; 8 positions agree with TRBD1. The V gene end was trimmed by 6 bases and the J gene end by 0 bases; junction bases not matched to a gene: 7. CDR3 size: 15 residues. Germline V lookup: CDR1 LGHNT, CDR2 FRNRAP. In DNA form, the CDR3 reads TGTGCTAGTGGATTCGACAGGGGACCCTCCTACGAGCAGTACGTC. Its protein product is CASGFDRGPSYEQYV.

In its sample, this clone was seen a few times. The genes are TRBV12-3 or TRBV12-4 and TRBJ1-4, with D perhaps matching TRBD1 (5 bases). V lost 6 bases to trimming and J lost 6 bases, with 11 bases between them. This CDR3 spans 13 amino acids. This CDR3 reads CASSPWGDEKLFF. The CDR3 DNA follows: TGTGCCAGCAGCCCCTGGGGGGATGAAAAACTGTTTTTT.

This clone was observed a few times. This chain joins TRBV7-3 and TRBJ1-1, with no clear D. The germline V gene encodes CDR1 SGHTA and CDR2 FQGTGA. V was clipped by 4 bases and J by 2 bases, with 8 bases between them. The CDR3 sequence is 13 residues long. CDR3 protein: CASSSQVNTEAFF. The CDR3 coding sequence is TGTGCCAGCAGCTCCCAGGTAAACACTGAAGCTTTCTTT.

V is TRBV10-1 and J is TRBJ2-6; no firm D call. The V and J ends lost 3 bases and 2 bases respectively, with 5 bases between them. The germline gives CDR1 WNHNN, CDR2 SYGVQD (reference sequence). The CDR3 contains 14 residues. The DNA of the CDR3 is TGCGCCAGCAGTGAAACAGCTGGGGCCAACGTCCTGACTTTC. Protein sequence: CASSETAGANVLTF.

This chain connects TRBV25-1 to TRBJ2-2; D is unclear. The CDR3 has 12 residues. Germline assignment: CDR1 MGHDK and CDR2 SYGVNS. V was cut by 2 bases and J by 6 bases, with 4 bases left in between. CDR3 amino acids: CASSEGPGELFF. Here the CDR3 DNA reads TGTGCCAGCAGTGAAGGGCCCGGGGAGCTGTTTTTT.

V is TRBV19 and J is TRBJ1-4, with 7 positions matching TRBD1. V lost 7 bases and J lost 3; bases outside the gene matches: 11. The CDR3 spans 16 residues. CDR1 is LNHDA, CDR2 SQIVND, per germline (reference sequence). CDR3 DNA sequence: TGTGCCAGTAAGGATAGGGGGCTAGGTGCTAATGAAAAACTGTTTTTT. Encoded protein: CASKDRGLGANEKLFF. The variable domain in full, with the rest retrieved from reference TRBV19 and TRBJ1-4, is DGGITQSPKYLFRKEGQNVTLSCEQNLNHDAMYWYRQDPGQGLRLIYYSQIVNDFQKGDIAEGYSVSREKKESFPLTVTSAQKNPTAFYLCASKDRGLGANEKLFFGSGTQLSVL.

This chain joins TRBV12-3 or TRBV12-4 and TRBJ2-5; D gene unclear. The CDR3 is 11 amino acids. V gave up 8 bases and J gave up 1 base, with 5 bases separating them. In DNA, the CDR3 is TGTGCCAGCTATTCCCAAGAGACCCAGTACTTC. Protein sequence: CASYSQETQYF.

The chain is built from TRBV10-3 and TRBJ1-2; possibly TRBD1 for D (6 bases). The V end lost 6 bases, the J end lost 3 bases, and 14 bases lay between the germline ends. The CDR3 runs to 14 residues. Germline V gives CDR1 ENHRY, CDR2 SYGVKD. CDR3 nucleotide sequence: TGTGCCATCAGCGACACGCGACAGGACTATGGCTACACCTTC. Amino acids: CAISDTRQDYGYTF.

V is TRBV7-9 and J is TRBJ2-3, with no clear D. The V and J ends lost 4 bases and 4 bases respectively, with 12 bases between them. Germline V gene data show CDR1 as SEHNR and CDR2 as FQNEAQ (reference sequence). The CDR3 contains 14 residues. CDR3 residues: CASSSHGVPDTQYF. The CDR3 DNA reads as TGTGCCAGCAGCTCCCATGGAGTTCCAGATACGCAGTATTTT.

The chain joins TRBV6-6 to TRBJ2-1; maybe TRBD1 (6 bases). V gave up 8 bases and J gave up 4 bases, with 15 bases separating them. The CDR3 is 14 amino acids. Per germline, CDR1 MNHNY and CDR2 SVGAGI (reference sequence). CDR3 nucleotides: TGTGCCAGCGTCAATTCAGGGGTGTACAATGAGCAGTTCTTC. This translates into CASVNSGVYNEQFF.

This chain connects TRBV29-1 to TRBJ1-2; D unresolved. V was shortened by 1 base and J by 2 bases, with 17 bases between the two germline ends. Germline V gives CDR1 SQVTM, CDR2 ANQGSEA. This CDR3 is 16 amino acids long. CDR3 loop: CSVEGTSSELNYGYTF. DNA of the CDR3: TGCAGCGTTGAAGGTACCTCCAGTGAATTAAACTATGGCTACACCTTC.

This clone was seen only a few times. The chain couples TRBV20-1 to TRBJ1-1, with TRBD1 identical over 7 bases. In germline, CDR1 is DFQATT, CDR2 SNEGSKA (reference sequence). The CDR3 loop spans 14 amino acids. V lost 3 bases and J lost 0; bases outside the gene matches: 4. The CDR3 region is CSASYRGLNTEAFF. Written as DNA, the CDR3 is TGCAGTGCTAGTTACAGGGGATTGAACACTGAAGCTTTCTTT.

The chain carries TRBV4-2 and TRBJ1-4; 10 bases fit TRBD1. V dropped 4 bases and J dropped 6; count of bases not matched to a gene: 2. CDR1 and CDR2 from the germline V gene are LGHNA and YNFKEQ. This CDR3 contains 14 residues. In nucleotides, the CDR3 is TGTGCCAGCAGCCTCGGGACAGGGGATGAAAAACTGTTTTTT. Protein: CASSLGTGDEKLFF.

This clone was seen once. CDR3: CSPREMNTEAFF. The CDR3 coding sequence is TGCAGCCCTAGGGAGATGAACACTGAAGCTTTCTTT. The chain couples TRBV29-1 to TRBJ1-1; no firm D call. Trimming took 8 bases from V and 0 from J, leaving 10 bases between them. Germline CDR1 is SQVTM and CDR2 is ANQGSEA. The CDR3 is 12 amino acids.

CDR3 nucleotides: TGTGCCAGCAGTGAAGCGCGAAGCAACTATGGCTACACCTTC. Protein: CASSEARSNYGYTF. This chain joins TRBV2 and TRBJ1-2; D not certain. CDR1 is SNHLY and CDR2 is FYNNEI in the germline V gene. This CDR3 has 14 amino acids. The V end was cut by 0 bases, the J end by 2 bases, with 7 bases between.

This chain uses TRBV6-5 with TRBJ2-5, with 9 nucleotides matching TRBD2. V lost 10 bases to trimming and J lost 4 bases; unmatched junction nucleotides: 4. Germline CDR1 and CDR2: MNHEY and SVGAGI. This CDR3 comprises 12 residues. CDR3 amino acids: CATRTSAETQYF. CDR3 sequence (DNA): TGTGCCACCCGGACTAGCGCAGAGACCCAGTACTTC.

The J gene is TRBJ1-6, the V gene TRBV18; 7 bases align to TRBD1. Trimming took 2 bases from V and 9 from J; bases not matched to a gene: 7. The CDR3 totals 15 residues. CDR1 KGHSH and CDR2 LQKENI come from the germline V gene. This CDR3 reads CASSPGVQGTSPLHF. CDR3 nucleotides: TGTGCCAGCTCACCAGGTGTACAGGGGACTTCACCCCTCCACTTT.

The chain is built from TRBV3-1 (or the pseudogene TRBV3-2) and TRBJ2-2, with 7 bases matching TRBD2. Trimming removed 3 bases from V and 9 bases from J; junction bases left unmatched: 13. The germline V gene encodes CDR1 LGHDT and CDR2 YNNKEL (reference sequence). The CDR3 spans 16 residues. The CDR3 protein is CASSQLSGTIFRELFF. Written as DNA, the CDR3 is TGTGCCAGCAGCCAGCTATCCGGGACTATCTTCAGGGAGCTGTTTTTT.

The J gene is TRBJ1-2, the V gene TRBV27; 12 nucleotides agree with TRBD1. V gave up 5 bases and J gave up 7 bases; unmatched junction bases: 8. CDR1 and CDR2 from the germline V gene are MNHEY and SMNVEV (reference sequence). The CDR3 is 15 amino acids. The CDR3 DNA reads TGTGCCAGCAGTCCAGGGACAGGGGGCTTTATTGGCTACACCTTC. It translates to CASSPGTGGFIGYTF.

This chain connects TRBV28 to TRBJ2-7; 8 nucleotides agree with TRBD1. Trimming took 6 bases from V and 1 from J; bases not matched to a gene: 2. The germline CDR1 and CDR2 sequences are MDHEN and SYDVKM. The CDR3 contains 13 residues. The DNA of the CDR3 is TGTGCCAGCAGACAGGGGGGTTCCTACGAGCAGTACGTC. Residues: CASRQGGSYEQYV.

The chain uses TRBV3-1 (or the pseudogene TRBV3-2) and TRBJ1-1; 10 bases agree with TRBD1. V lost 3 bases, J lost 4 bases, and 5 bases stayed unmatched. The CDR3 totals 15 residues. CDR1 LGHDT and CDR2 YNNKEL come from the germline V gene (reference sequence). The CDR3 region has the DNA TGTGCCAGCAGCCATACGGGACAGGGGAGCACTGAAGCTTTCTTT. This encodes CASSHTGQGSTEAFF.

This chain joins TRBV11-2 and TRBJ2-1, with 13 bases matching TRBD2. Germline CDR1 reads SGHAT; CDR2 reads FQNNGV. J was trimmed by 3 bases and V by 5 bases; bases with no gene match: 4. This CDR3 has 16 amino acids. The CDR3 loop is CASSPGLAGNYNEQFF. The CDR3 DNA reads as TGTGCCAGCAGCCCGGGACTAGCGGGAAACTACAATGAGCAGTTCTTC.

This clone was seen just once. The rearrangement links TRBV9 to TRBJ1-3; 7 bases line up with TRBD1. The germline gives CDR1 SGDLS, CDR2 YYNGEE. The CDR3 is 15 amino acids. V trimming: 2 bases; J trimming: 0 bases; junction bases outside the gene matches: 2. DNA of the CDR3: TGTGCCAGCAGCGTTGGGACAGACTCTGGAAACACCATATATTTT. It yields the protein CASSVGTDSGNTIYF.

The CDR3 here is CASSQEPGRAFF. The CDR3 region has the DNA TGTGCCAGCAGCCAAGAGCCAGGCCGGGCTTTCTTT. This sequence joins TRBV4-2 and TRBJ1-1; D remains unclear. V was pared by 0 bases and J by 11 bases, with 10 bases between. This CDR3 is built from 12 residues. From germline, CDR1 is LGHNA and CDR2 YNFKEQ.

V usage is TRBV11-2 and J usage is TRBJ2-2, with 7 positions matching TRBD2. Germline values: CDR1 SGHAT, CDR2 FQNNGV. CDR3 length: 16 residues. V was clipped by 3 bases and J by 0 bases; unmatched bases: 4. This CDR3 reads CASSFGSGANTGELFF. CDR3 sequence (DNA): TGTGCCAGCAGCTTTGGGAGCGGGGCGAACACCGGGGAGCTGTTTTTT.

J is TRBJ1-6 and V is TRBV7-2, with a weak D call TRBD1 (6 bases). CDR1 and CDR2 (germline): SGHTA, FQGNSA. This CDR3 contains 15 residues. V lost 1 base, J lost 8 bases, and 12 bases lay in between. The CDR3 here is CASSLDVPGDSPLHF. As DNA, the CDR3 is TGTGCCAGCAGCTTAGATGTTCCAGGGGATTCACCCCTCCACTTT. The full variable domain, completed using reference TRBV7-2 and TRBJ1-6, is GAGVSQSPSNKVTEKGKDVELRCDPISGHTALYWYRQSLGQGLEFLIYFQGNSAPDKSGLPSDRFSAERTGGSVSTLTIQRTQQEDSAVYLCASSLDVPGDSPLHFGNGTRLTVT.

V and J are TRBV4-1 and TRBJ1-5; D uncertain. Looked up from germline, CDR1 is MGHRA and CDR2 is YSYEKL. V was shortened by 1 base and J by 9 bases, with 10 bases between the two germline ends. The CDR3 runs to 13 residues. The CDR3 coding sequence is TGCGCCAGCAGCCAAGTTTTCCCAGGGCCCCAGCATTTT. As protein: CASSQVFPGPQHF.

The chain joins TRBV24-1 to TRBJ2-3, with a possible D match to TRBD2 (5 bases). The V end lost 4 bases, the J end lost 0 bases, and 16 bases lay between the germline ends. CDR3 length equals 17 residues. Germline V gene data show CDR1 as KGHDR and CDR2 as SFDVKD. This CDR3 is CATSDPLRGPSTDTQYF. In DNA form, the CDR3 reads TGTGCCACCAGTGACCCGCTCCGGGGTCCCAGCACAGATACGCAGTATTTT.

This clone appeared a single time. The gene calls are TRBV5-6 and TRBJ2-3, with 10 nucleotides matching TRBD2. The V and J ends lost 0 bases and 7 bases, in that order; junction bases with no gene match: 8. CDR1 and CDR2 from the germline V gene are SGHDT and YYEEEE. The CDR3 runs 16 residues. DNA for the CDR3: TGTGCCAGCAGCTTGGGATTCCTAGCGGGAGCCAATACGCAGTATTTT. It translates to CASSLGFLAGANTQYF.